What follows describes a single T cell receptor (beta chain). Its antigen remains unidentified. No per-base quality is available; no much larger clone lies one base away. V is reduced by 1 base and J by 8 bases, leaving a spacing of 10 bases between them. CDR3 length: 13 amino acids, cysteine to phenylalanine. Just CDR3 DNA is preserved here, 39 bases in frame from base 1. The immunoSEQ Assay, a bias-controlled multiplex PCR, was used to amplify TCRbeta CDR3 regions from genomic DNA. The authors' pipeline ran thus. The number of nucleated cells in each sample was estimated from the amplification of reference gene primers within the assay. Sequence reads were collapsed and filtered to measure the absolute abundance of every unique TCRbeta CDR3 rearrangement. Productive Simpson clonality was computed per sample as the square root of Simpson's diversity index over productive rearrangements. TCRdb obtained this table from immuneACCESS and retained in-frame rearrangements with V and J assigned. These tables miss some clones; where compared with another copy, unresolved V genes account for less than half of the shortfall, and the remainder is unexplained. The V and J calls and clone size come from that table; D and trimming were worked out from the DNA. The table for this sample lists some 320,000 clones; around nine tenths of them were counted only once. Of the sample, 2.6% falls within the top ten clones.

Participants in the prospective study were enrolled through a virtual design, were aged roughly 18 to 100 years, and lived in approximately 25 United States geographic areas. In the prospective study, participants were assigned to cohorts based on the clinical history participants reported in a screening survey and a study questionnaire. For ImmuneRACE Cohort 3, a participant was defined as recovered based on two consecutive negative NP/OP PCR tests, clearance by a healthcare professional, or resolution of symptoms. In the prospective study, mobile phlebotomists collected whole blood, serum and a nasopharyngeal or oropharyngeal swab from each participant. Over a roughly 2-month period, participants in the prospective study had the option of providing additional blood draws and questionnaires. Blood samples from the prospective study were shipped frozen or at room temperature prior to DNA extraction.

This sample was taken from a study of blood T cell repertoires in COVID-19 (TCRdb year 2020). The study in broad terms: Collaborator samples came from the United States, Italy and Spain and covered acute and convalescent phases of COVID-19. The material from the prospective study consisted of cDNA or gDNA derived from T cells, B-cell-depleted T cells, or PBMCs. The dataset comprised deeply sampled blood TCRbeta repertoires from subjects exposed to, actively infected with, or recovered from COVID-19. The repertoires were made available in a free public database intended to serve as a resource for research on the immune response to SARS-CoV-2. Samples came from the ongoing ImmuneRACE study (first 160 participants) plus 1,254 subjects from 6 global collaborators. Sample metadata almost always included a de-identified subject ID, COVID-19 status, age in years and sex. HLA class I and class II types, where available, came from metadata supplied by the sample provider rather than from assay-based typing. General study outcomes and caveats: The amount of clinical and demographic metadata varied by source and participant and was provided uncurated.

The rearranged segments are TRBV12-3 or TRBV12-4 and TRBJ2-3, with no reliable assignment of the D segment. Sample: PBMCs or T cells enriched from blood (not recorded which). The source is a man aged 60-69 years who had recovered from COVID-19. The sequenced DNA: TGTGCCAGCAGTTTAGTATCCGTATTTACGCAGTATTTT. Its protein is CASSLVSVFTQYF.